The clone carrying this TCR beta chain was observed a handful of times. Antigen: not known. It is unclear where the CDR3 begins or ends on the DNA, so no DNA is shown, and the CDR3 is as TCRdb lists it. Unique molecular identifiers were built into the TCRbeta library. TCRdb independently ran MiXCR on the PCR reads; one entry per CDR3 protein. The data hold over 85,000 distinct CDR3 sequences, with 6% to 9% observed a single time. The sample belongs to a study of T-cell reconstitution after alpha-beta-depleted transplantation in children. Study results and caveats: Surviving recipient T cells and thymic progenitors accounted for the high day-60 TCRbeta diversity observed in some patients. Approximately two months post-transplant, alpha-beta T cells reportedly originated from several hundred expanded graft clones. T-cell counts and diversity were attributed mostly to newly produced T cells one year after transplant.

22 amino acids form the CDR3, both terminal residues included. The genes are TRBV7-5 and TRBJ2-1; TRBD1, the table's D call, was not compared with the DNA. TRBV7-5 represents a pseudogene. The clonotype was recovered from a boy between 2 and 15 years old with acute lymphoblastic leukemia, due to receive a stem cell transplant. The sample consisted of PBMCs, taken before TCRalphabeta/CD19-depleted stem cell transplant. The CDR3 sequence is CISVPEALVGQKKFSSYNEQFF.